The 25 T cell receptor beta chains in this list originate from one sample, sequenced in a study of cytomegalovirus exposure and HLA in healthy donors. PCR primers comprised 60 Vbeta and 13 Jbeta primers. Method: immunoSEQ multiplex PCR; TCRdb's copy keeps in-frame clones and lacks some. The data show 180,000 or so clones, over 80% seen once. Input material: PBMCs. These receptors all come from a woman aged 50 to 60 in good health and CMV-seropositive.

This sequence joins TRBV19 and TRBJ2-7; possible D gene TRBD1, 5 bases. Germline values: CDR1 LNHDA, CDR2 SQIVND (reference sequence). The V end was cut by 4 bases, the J end by 0 bases, with 13 bases between. This CDR3 is built from 15 residues. The CDR3 nucleotides read TGTGCCAGTAGTAATATGGGGCCTGCCTCCTACGAGCAGTACTTC. It yields the protein CASSNMGPASYEQYF.

The chain joins TRBV6-5 to TRBJ1-1, with 9 bases matching TRBD1. J gave up 4 bases and V 5 bases, and 5 bases lay outside the gene matches. This CDR3 has 14 amino acids. Looked up from germline, CDR1 is MNHEY and CDR2 is SVGAGI. In DNA, the CDR3 is TGTGCCAGCAGTCAGGACAGGGGAGGCACTGAAGCTTTCTTT. This sequence encodes CASSQDRGGTEAFF.

The rearrangement links TRBV5-4 to TRBJ1-2; no clear D gene. This CDR3 region has 14 residues. V lost 4 bases, J lost 3 bases, and 13 bases lay in between. Germline loops: CDR1 SGHNT, CDR2 YYREEE (reference sequence). The CDR3 reads CASSLPLGDYGYTF. CDR3 bases: TGTGCCAGCAGCCTTCCCTTGGGCGACTATGGCTACACCTTC.

The chain joins TRBV18 to TRBJ2-7; 12 bases are a match to TRBD1. Germline V gene data show CDR1 as KGHSH and CDR2 as LQKENI. CDR3 length equals 14 residues. V lost 6 bases, J lost 5 bases, and 5 bases stayed unmatched. The CDR3 region is CASSPGQGANEQYF. CDR3 sequence (DNA): TGTGCCAGCTCGCCGGGACAGGGGGCTAACGAGCAGTACTTC.

This chain links TRBV9 with TRBJ1-1; perhaps TRBD1 as D (5 bases). CDR1 and CDR2 (germline): SGDLS, YYNGEE. The length of the CDR3 is 17 residues. V was pared by 1 base and J by 3 bases, with 19 bases between. The CDR3: CASSVNPGGREDTEAFF. In nucleotides, the CDR3 is TGTGCCAGCAGCGTAAACCCCGGGGGGAGGGAAGACACTGAAGCTTTCTTT.

The V and J genes are TRBV28 and TRBJ1-2; unclear D gene. Germline CDR1 reads MDHEN; CDR2 reads SYDVKM. The length of the CDR3 is 14 residues. Trimming took 6 bases from V and 5 from J, leaving 16 bases between them. The CDR3, as DNA: TGTGCCAGCAGCCCCGACAAGAACGTTTATGGCTACACCTTC. Translated, it gives CASSPDKNVYGYTF.

The chain is built from TRBV28 and TRBJ2-7; 9 bases agree with TRBD1. The CDR3 is made up of 15 amino acids. The germline CDR1 and CDR2 sequences are MDHEN and SYDVKM. V shed 3 bases, J shed 3 bases, and the junction held 6 bases outside the gene matches. The CDR3 region has the DNA TGTGCCAGCAGTTTCCACGGGACAGGGTTCTACGAGCAGTACTTC. Amino acid sequence: CASSFHGTGFYEQYF.

The chain couples TRBV29-1 to TRBJ2-5; D possibly corresponds to TRBD2 (5 bases). The V and J ends lost 4 bases and 2 bases respectively, with 11 bases between them. Germline CDR1 is SQVTM and CDR2 is ANQGSEA. The CDR3 totals 13 residues. The CDR3 region is CSVAPGGQETQYF. The CDR3 bases are TGCAGCGTTGCGCCCGGAGGACAAGAGACCCAGTACTTC.

This clone was picked up one time. The genes are TRBV5-1 and TRBJ2-2; TRBD2 matches 9 bases. The CDR3 has 15 amino acids. The germline V gene has CDR1 SGHRS and CDR2 YFSETQ. V lost 2 bases and J lost 7; bases outside the gene matches: 6. The CDR3 sequence: CASSFSGSRGGELFF. The CDR3 nucleotides are TGCGCCAGCAGCTTTAGCGGGAGTCGGGGCGGGGAGCTGTTTTTT.

V and J are TRBV30 and TRBJ2-5; 14 bases fit TRBD2. V shed 6 bases and J 4 bases; nucleotides not matched to a gene: 10. The CDR3 runs 16 residues. The germline gives CDR1 GTSNPN, CDR2 SVGIG (reference sequence). CDR3 in amino acids: CACPRGLAGVGETQYF. CDR3 nucleotide sequence: TGTGCCTGCCCGCGGGGACTAGCGGGAGTAGGAGAGACCCAGTACTTC.

The rearrangement links TRBV25-1 to TRBJ2-7; TRBD1 is a possible D gene (5 bases). V dropped 7 bases and J dropped 3 bases, with 13 bases sitting between them. This CDR3 has 13 residues. Germline V gene data show CDR1 as MGHDK and CDR2 as SYGVNS. The CDR3 is CASMGRVNYEQYF. In nucleotides, the CDR3 is TGTGCCAGCATGGGCAGGGTAAACTACGAGCAGTACTTC.

The chain has TRBV2 and TRBJ2-7; the D gene is possibly TRBD1 (5 bases). The CDR3 totals 13 residues. The germline gives CDR1 SNHLY, CDR2 FYNNEI. V lost 5 bases and J 5 bases, leaving 13 bases between the germline ends. CDR3 sequence: CASSSGYNNEQYF. In DNA, the CDR3 is TGTGCCAGCAGTTCAGGGTATAACAACGAGCAGTACTTC.

The chain employs TRBV10-3 and TRBJ1-1; 7 bases line up with TRBD1. This CDR3 region has 14 residues. With 4 bases clipped from V and 5 bases from J, the junction kept 7 bases outside the gene matches. Germline values: CDR1 ENHRY, CDR2 SYGVKD. Written as DNA, the CDR3 is TGTGCCATCAGTGCGACAGGGTTGGCGACTGAAGCTTTCTTT. Residues: CAISATGLATEAFF.

The chain combines TRBV11-1 with TRBJ2-3; 13 bases line up with TRBD2. The CDR3 has 19 amino acids. Germline CDR1 and CDR2: SGHAT and FQDESV (reference sequence). The trim removed 2 bases at V and 5 bases at J, leaving 13 bases unmatched. The CDR3 DNA reads as TGTGCCAGCAGCTTACGCCCGACCGGGACTAGCGGGATTGTAGATACGCAGTATTTT. This encodes CASSLRPTGTSGIVDTQYF.

This chain joins TRBV29-1 and TRBJ2-5, with TRBD2 matching 14 bases. The closer fit of TRBJ2-7 to the DNA end suggests the J call may be wrong. The CDR3 is made up of 18 amino acids. Germline values: CDR1 SQVTM, CDR2 ANQGSEA. Here the CDR3 reads CSVEEGARGLAGVHEQYF. DNA of the CDR3: TGCAGCGTTGAAGAAGGGGCCCGGGGACTAGCGGGAGTTCACGAGCAGTACTTC.

The J gene is TRBJ1-5, the V gene TRBV6-1, with 7 bases matching TRBD1. The CDR3 is made up of 15 amino acids. Germline assignment: CDR1 MNHNS and CDR2 SASEGT. V gave up 3 bases and J gave up 2 bases; unmatched junction bases: 4. The CDR3: CASSEGQGGNQPQHF. DNA of the CDR3: TGTGCCAGCAGTGAGGGCCAGGGGGGCAATCAGCCCCAGCATTTT.

Points on this clone: At one end, the junction sequence differs from germline, possibly due to a read error. This chain joins TRBV20-1 and TRBJ2-1; the D is unclear. The CDR3 length is 11 residues. Germline loops: CDR1 DFQATT, CDR2 SNEGSKA (reference sequence). The CDR3 coding sequence is TGCAGTGCTGGGCCCAGGCAGGTAATGATCTTC. Encoded protein: CSAGPRQVMIF.

The chain is built from TRBV5-6 and TRBJ1-2; no clear D. CDR1 and CDR2 (germline): SGHDT, YYEEEE. CDR3 length: 15 amino acids. V lost 4 bases and J 0 bases, leaving 13 bases between the germline ends. The CDR3 sequence is CASSALSGSNYGYTF. In DNA form, the CDR3 reads TGTGCCAGCAGCGCCCTATCCGGGTCTAACTATGGCTACACCTTC.

V gene TRBV10-2 combines with J gene TRBJ1-1; D call uncertain. The germline V gene has CDR1 WSHSY and CDR2 SAAADI. V was shortened by 3 bases and J by 1 base, with 9 bases between the two germline ends. The length of the CDR3 is 14 residues. The CDR3 bases are TGCGCCAGCAGTGACCCGAGGAGGAACACTGAAGCTTTCTTT. It yields the protein CASSDPRRNTEAFF.

V and J are TRBV10-3 and TRBJ2-5; TRBD1 matches at 11 bases. Germline CDR1 ENHRY, CDR2 SYGVKD. The ends lost 4 bases at V and 4 bases at J; junction bases unmatched: 8. The CDR3 runs 16 residues. The CDR3 sequence is CAISGGQGALGETQYF. CDR3 bases: TGTGCCATCAGTGGTGGACAGGGGGCGTTGGGAGAGACCCAGTACTTC.

The chain couples TRBV2 to TRBJ2-3; 7 nucleotides match TRBD2. The CDR3 contains 16 residues. Per the germline V gene, CDR1 is SNHLY and CDR2 is FYNNEI. After removal of 3 bases from V and 1 base from J, the junction contained 7 bases not matched to a gene. CDR3 residues: CASSEIASGGTDTQYF. For the CDR3, the DNA is TGTGCCAGCAGTGAGATTGCAAGCGGGGGCACAGATACGCAGTATTTT.

This rearrangement joins TRBV2 to TRBJ2-3; D is perhaps TRBD2 (6 bases). Germline V gene data show CDR1 as SNHLY and CDR2 as FYNNEI. This CDR3 has 16 residues. Trimming took off 6 bases at V and 2 bases at J, with 18 bases between the two ends. The CDR3 nucleotides are TGTGCCAGCAGGACAAGACTAGTCCCTTCCACAGATACGCAGTATTTT. It specifies CASRTRLVPSTDTQYF.

The chain recombines TRBV7-9 with TRBJ2-3, with 11 nucleotides matching TRBD2. V lost 2 bases and J lost 2; bases outside the gene matches: 3. The CDR3 contains 16 residues. Germline V gene data show CDR1 as SEHNR and CDR2 as FQNEAQ (reference sequence). The CDR3 loop reads CASSLPGLAVTDTQYF. In nucleotides, the CDR3 is TGTGCCAGCAGCTTACCGGGACTAGCGGTCACAGATACGCAGTATTTT.

This clone appeared a few times. This chain uses TRBV7-9 with TRBJ2-7; D gene uncertain. CDR1 and CDR2 (germline): SEHNR, FQNEAQ (reference sequence). CDR3 length: 11 amino acids. Between the trimmed V and J ends, which lost 5 bases and 3 bases, there was a span of 5 bases. CDR3 sequence (DNA): TGTGCCAGCAGCCCTAACTACGAGCAGTACTTC. It codes for CASSPNYEQYF. Supplemented by reference TRBV7-9 and TRBJ2-7, the full variable domain reads DTGVSQNPRHKITKRGQNVTFRCDPISEHNRLYWYRQTLGQGPEFLTYFQNEAQLEKSRLLSDRFSAERPKGSFSTLEIQRTEQGDSAMYLCASSPNYEQYFGPGTRLTVT.

The genes are TRBV28 and TRBJ2-7; possible D gene TRBD2, 6 bases. The germline V gene has CDR1 MDHEN and CDR2 SYDVKM. V was pared by 4 bases and J by 7 bases, with 14 bases between. This CDR3 is built from 13 residues. The chain's CDR3 is CASSSPGSREQYF. The CDR3 DNA is TGTGCCAGCAGTTCGCCCGGGAGTCGTGAGCAGTACTTC.